This T cell receptor (beta chain) was sequenced in a study of T-cell reconstitution after alpha-beta-depleted transplantation in children. Unique molecular identifiers were incorporated during preparation of the TCRbeta library. TCRdb used MiXCR to reprocess the PCR reads, holding one entry per CDR3 protein. The top ten hold 5% to 6.5% of the sample, which has approximately 400,000 distinct CDR3 sequences, approximately 11% seen once. V lost 7 bases, J lost 5 bases, and 7 bases stayed unmatched. The V gene's germline CDR1 is SNHLY and CDR2 FYNNEI. The CDR3 covers 13 residues. The chain recombines TRBV2 with TRBJ1-2; 7 positions agree with TRBD1. The receptor comes from a human donor who donated a stem cell graft to a child with acute myeloid leukemia. Sequencing used PBMCs from the stem cell graft donor, obtained from the stem cell graft. CDR3: CASITGTAYGYTF. CDR3 nucleotide sequence: TGTGCCAGCATTACCGGGACAGCTTATGGCTACACCTTC.